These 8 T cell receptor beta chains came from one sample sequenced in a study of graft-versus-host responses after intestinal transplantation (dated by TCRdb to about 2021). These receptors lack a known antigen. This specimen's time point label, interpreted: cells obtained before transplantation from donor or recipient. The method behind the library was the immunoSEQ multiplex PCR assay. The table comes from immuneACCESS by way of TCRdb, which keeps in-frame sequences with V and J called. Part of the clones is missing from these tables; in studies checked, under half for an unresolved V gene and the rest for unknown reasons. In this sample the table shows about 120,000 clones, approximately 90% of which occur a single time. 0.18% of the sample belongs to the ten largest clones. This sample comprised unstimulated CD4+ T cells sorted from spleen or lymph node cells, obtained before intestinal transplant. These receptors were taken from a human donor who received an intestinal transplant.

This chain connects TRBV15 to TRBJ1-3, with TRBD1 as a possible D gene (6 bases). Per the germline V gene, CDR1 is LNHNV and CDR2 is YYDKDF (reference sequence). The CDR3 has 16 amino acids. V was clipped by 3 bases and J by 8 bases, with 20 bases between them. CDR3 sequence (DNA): TGTGCCACCAGCAGGGTTGGACAGCTGGACGTGGACACCATATATTTT. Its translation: CATSRVGQLDVDTIYF.

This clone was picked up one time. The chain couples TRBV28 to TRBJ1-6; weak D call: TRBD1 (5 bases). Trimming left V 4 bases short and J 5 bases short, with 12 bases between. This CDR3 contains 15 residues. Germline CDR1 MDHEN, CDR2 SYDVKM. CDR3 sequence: CASSSPQGNNSPLHF. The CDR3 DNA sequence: TGTGCCAGCAGTTCCCCGCAGGGCAATAATTCACCCCTCCACTTT.

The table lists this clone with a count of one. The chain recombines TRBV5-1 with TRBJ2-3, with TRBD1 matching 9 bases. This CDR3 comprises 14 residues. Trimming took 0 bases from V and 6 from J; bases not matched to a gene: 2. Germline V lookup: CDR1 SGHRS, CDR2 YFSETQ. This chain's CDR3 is CASSLDGQGDTQYF. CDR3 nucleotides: TGCGCCAGCAGCTTGGACGGACAGGGGGATACGCAGTATTTT. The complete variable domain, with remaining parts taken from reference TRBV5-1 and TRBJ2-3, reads KAGVTQTPRYLIKTRGQQVTLSCSPISGHRSVSWYQQTPGQGLQFLFEYFSETQRNKGNFPGRFSGRQFSNSRSEMNVSTLELGDSALYLCASSLDGQGDTQYFGPGTRLTVL.

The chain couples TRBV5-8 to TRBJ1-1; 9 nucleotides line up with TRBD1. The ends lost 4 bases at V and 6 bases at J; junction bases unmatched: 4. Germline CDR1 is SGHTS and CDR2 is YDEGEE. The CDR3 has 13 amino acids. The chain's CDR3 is CASSRQGGSEAFF. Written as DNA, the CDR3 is TGTGCCAGCAGCCGACAGGGGGGCTCTGAAGCTTTCTTT.

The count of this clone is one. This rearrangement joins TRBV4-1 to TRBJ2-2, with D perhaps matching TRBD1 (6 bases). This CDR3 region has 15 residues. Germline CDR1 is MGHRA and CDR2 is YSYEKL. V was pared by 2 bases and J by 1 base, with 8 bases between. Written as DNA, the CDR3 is TGCGCCAGCAGCCAACTGGGACAGAACACCGGGGAGCTGTTTTTT. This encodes CASSQLGQNTGELFF.

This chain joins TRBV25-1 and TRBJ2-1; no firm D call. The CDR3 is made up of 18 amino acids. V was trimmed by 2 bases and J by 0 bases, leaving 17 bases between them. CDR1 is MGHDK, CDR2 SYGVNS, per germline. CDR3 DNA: TGTGCCAGCAGTGAAAGAGGTATTGGCAGACTCTCCTACAATGAGCAGTTCTTC. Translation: CASSERGIGRLSYNEQFF. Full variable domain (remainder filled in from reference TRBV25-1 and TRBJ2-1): EADIYQTPRYLVIGTGKKITLECSQTMGHDKMYWYQQDPGMELHLIHYSYGVNSTEKGDLSSESTVSRIRTEHFPLTLESARPSHTSQYLCASSERGIGRLSYNEQFFGPGTRLTVL.

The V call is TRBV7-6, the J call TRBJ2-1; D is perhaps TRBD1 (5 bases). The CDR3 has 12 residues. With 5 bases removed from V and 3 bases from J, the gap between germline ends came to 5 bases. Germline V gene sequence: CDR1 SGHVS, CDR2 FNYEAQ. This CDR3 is CASSTGYNEQFF. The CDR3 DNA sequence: TGTGCCAGCAGCACAGGCTACAATGAGCAGTTCTTC.

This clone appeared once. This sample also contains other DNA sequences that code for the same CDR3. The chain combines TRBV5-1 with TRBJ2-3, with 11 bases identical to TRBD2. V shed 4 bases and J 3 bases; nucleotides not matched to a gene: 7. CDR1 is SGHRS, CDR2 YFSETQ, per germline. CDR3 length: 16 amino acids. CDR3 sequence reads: CASSPTTSGRTDTQYF. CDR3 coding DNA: TGCGCCAGCAGCCCGACAACTAGCGGGAGAACAGATACGCAGTATTTT.